The next 21 T cell receptor beta chains were all read from a single sample in a study of T-cell memory formation after mild COVID-19. In TCRdb, the 5' RACE reads were re-called with MiXCR into one record per CDR3 protein. The profile covers almost 550,000 distinct CDR3 sequences, with roughly 22% appearing a single time and around 13% taken by the ten largest. Sequencing used PBMCs or a T cell subset sorted from them (not recorded which). All receptors come from an adult woman who had mild COVID-19 (a few samples of this study predate the infection). Cell type and time point are not known.

This clonotype was observed a few times. In DNA form, the CDR3 reads TGTGCCAGCAGCCTGGGGACAGGCGCGGTTAAGGGCATTCAGTACTTC. It translates to CASSLGTGAVKGIQYF. The genes are TRBV25-1 and TRBJ2-4; TRBD1 matches 8 bases. This CDR3 has 16 residues. Germline CDR1 reads MGHDK; CDR2 reads SYGVNS. V gave up 6 bases and J gave up 9 bases; unmatched junction bases: 16.

In nucleotides, the CDR3 is TGCGCCAGCAGCTTAGGGACAGCCCTCTCCTACGAGCAGTACTTC. This gives the protein CASSLGTALSYEQYF. The rearrangement joins TRBV5-1 to TRBJ2-7, with TRBD1 identical over 7 bases. In germline, CDR1 is SGHRS, CDR2 YFSETQ. The junction had 5 bases not matched to a gene; V was cut back by 2 bases and J by 0 bases. This CDR3 comprises 15 residues.

This clonotype has more than one count but fewer than ten. The V gene is TRBV27, the J gene TRBJ2-3, with D perhaps TRBD1 or TRBD2 (5 bases each). V was shortened by 5 bases and J by 0 bases, with 12 bases between the two germline ends. Looked up from germline, CDR1 is MNHEY and CDR2 is SMNVEV (reference sequence). This CDR3 contains 15 residues. Here the CDR3 reads CASSQGTDSTDTQYF. CDR3 bases: TGTGCCAGCAGTCAAGGGACCGATAGCACAGATACGCAGTATTTT.

This clonotype was counted ten times or more. This chain joins TRBV5-5 and TRBJ1-4; 7 bases map to TRBD1. The CDR3 extends over 16 amino acids. CDR1 is SGHKS and CDR2 is YYEKEE in the germline V gene (reference sequence). Trimming took 5 bases from V and 5 from J; bases not matched to a gene: 12. CDR3 sequence reads: CASSNRGNAKNEKLFF. The CDR3 DNA sequence: TGTGCCAGCAGTAACAGGGGAAACGCCAAGAATGAAAAACTGTTTTTT.

Turning to this clonotype: The junction and the germline gene differ at one end; a read error may be behind it. V usage is TRBV18 and J usage is TRBJ2-1; a weak D match, TRBD2 (5 bases). CDR1 is KGHSH and CDR2 is LQKENI in the germline V gene. The CDR3 has 12 amino acids. DNA for the CDR3: TGTGCCAGCTCACCACGCGGGCGAATAATAATCTTC. Translating gives CASSPRGRIIIF. Drawing the rest from reference TRBV18 and TRBJ2-1, the complete variable domain is NAGVMQNPRHLVRRRGQEARLRCSPMKGHSHVYWYRQLPEEGLKFMVYLQKENIIDESGMPKERFSAEFPKEGPSILRIQQVVRGDSAAYFCASSPRGRIIIFGPGTRLTVL.

The rearrangement uses TRBV11-2 and TRBJ2-1; D is ambiguous. Germline V gene lookup returns CDR1 SGHAT and CDR2 FQNNGV. Trimming shortened V by 1 base and J by 10 bases, and 8 bases separated the two germline ends. CDR3 size: 12 residues. CDR3: CASSLVTSEQFF. The CDR3 DNA sequence: TGTGCCAGCAGCTTAGTTACCTCGGAGCAGTTCTTC.

The J gene is TRBJ2-3, the V gene TRBV5-1; TRBD2 agrees at 13 bases. Unmatched junction bases numbered 7, after V lost 3 bases and J lost 6 bases. This CDR3 spans 16 amino acids. In germline, CDR1 is SGHRS, CDR2 YFSETQ. CDR3 region: CASSSGTSGTGDTQYF. The CDR3 DNA sequence: TGCGCCAGCAGCTCAGGGACTAGCGGGACGGGGGATACGCAGTATTTT.

This clonotype has more than one count but fewer than ten. This chain connects TRBV6-5 to TRBJ1-3; D is undetermined. Trimming removed 6 bases from V and 0 bases from J, with 12 bases in between. Per the germline V gene, CDR1 is MNHEY and CDR2 is SVGAGI. This CDR3 is built from 15 residues. The CDR3 DNA reads as TGTGCCAGCAGATCATCAGTGGGCTCTGGAAACACCATATATTTT. Protein sequence: CASRSSVGSGNTIYF.

The chain couples TRBV7-6 to TRBJ2-7; TRBD1 aligns across 11 bases. CDR3 length: 17 residues. CDR1 SGHVS and CDR2 FNYEAQ come from the germline V gene. Trimming took 3 bases from V and 3 from J; bases not matched to a gene: 10. CDR3 nucleotides: TGTGCCAGCAGCTTCAGTGCATCCGGGACAGGGGGCTACGAGCAGTACTTC. The encoded protein is CASSFSASGTGGYEQYF.

This chain joins TRBV7-9 and TRBJ1-2; D gene uncertain. This CDR3 is built from 14 residues. From germline, CDR1 is SEHNR and CDR2 FQNEAQ (reference sequence). V was clipped by 5 bases and J by 7 bases, with 17 bases between them. The CDR3 DNA reads TGTGCCAGCAGCCCCCCGACCGACCGAGGTGGCTACACCTTC. This codes for CASSPPTDRGGYTF.

This chain uses TRBV19 with TRBJ2-5; 7 bases agree with TRBD1. Germline values: CDR1 LNHDA, CDR2 SQIVND (reference sequence). The CDR3 runs 13 residues. V shed 6 bases, J shed 5 bases, and the junction held 6 bases outside the gene matches. The CDR3 loop is CASSGTALETQYF. CDR3 sequence (DNA): TGTGCCAGTAGCGGGACAGCCCTGGAGACCCAGTACTTC.

This clonotype was observed a few times. The chain recombines TRBV7-6 with TRBJ2-1; 12 positions agree with TRBD2. The V gene end was trimmed by 5 bases and the J gene end by 11 bases; junction bases not matched to a gene: 7. CDR3 size: 14 residues. The V gene's germline CDR1 is SGHVS and CDR2 FNYEAQ. CDR3: CASSPRLAGGQQFF. CDR3 bases: TGTGCCAGCAGCCCACGTCTAGCGGGGGGGCAGCAGTTCTTC.

This chain connects TRBV7-3 to TRBJ2-1; TRBD1 matches 10 bases. The CDR3 extends over 14 amino acids. Germline V gene lookup returns CDR1 SGHTA and CDR2 FQGTGA. V gave up 7 bases and J gave up 6 bases; unmatched junction bases: 6. CDR3 coding DNA: TGTGCCAGCACGCCCGGGACAGGGGTCAATGAGCAGTTCTTC. It translates to CASTPGTGVNEQFF.

The sample holds a few counts of this clonotype. The chain couples TRBV3-1 to TRBJ2-2; the D is unclear. CDR3 length equals 14 residues. V lost 3 bases, J lost 6 bases, and 11 bases lay in between. Germline-derived CDR1 and CDR2 are LGHDT and YNNKEL (reference sequence). CDR3 amino acids: CASSQGRASGELFF. CDR3 DNA: TGTGCCAGCAGCCAGGGAAGGGCCTCCGGGGAGCTGTTTTTT.

The rearrangement links TRBV4-1 to TRBJ1-1, with D perhaps TRBD1 (6 bases). The germline gives CDR1 MGHRA, CDR2 YSYEKL. The germline V and J ends were trimmed by 5 bases and 2 bases, with 15 bases remaining between them. This CDR3 region has 15 residues. This CDR3 is CASSSYQGLNTEAFF. The CDR3, as DNA: TGCGCCAGCAGCTCCTATCAGGGGCTCAACACTGAAGCTTTCTTT.

The CDR3 DNA follows: TGCGCCAGCAGCTTGGACATTCCTAACTATGGCTACACCTTC. This encodes CASSLDIPNYGYTF. The chain joins TRBV5-1 to TRBJ1-2; D is unclear. The CDR3 loop spans 14 amino acids. Germline lookup yields CDR1 SGHRS and CDR2 YFSETQ. The ends were cut back, 0 bases at V and 0 bases at J, with 6 bases in the middle.

In its sample, this clonotype was seen a few times. The rearrangement uses TRBV11-2 and TRBJ2-5; 7 positions match TRBD2. This CDR3 contains 17 residues. V trimming: 1 base; J trimming: 2 bases; junction bases outside the gene matches: 10. CDR1 and CDR2 from the germline V gene are SGHAT and FQNNGV. The CDR3: CASSLALSGPFQETQYF. The CDR3 nucleotides read TGTGCCAGCAGCTTAGCCCTTAGCGGGCCCTTTCAAGAGACCCAGTACTTC. Variable domain in full (rest from reference TRBV11-2 and TRBJ2-5): EAGVAQSPRYKIIEKRQSVAFWCNPISGHATLYWYQQILGQGPKLLIQFQNNGVVDDSQLPKDRFSAERLKGVDSTLKIQPAKLEDSAVYLCASSLALSGPFQETQYFGPGTRLLVL.

This clonotype was observed once. The chain employs TRBV3-1 and TRBJ2-7; 13 nucleotides line up with TRBD2. CDR1 is LGHDT and CDR2 is YNNKEL in the germline V gene (reference sequence). Trimming cost V 8 bases and J 3 bases; bases outside gene matches: 10. CDR3 length: 16 residues. CDR3 in amino acids: CASPGLAGVEIYEQYF. In DNA, the CDR3 is TGTGCCAGCCCCGGACTAGCGGGAGTAGAGATCTACGAGCAGTACTTC.

The chain carries TRBV12-3 or TRBV12-4 and TRBJ2-1; D is unresolved. Deletions cut 7 bases from V and 7 bases from J, with 8 bases between. The CDR3 consists of 11 residues. The CDR3 reads CASTGGNEQFF. The CDR3 nucleotides read TGTGCCAGCACGGGTGGAAATGAGCAGTTCTTC.

This clonotype was detected only a few times. The chain couples TRBV5-1 to TRBJ2-2; D gene ambiguous. Germline assignment: CDR1 SGHRS and CDR2 YFSETQ. The CDR3 is 15 amino acids. Trimming took 0 bases from V and 1 from J, leaving 7 bases between them. CDR3 DNA: TGCGCCAGCAGCTTGGTCCCAGAGAACACCGGGGAGCTGTTTTTT. Residues: CASSLVPENTGELFF.

This clonotype was counted a single time. The chain is built from TRBV5-6 and TRBJ1-1; a possible D gene is TRBD1 (5 bases). V dropped 0 bases and J dropped 7 bases, with 16 bases sitting between them. Germline V gives CDR1 SGHDT, CDR2 YYEEEE. CDR3 length: 15 amino acids. CDR3 nucleotides: TGTGCCAGCAGCTTGGGAAGGTCCTGGCAGGGTGAAGCTTTCTTT. This translates into CASSLGRSWQGEAFF.